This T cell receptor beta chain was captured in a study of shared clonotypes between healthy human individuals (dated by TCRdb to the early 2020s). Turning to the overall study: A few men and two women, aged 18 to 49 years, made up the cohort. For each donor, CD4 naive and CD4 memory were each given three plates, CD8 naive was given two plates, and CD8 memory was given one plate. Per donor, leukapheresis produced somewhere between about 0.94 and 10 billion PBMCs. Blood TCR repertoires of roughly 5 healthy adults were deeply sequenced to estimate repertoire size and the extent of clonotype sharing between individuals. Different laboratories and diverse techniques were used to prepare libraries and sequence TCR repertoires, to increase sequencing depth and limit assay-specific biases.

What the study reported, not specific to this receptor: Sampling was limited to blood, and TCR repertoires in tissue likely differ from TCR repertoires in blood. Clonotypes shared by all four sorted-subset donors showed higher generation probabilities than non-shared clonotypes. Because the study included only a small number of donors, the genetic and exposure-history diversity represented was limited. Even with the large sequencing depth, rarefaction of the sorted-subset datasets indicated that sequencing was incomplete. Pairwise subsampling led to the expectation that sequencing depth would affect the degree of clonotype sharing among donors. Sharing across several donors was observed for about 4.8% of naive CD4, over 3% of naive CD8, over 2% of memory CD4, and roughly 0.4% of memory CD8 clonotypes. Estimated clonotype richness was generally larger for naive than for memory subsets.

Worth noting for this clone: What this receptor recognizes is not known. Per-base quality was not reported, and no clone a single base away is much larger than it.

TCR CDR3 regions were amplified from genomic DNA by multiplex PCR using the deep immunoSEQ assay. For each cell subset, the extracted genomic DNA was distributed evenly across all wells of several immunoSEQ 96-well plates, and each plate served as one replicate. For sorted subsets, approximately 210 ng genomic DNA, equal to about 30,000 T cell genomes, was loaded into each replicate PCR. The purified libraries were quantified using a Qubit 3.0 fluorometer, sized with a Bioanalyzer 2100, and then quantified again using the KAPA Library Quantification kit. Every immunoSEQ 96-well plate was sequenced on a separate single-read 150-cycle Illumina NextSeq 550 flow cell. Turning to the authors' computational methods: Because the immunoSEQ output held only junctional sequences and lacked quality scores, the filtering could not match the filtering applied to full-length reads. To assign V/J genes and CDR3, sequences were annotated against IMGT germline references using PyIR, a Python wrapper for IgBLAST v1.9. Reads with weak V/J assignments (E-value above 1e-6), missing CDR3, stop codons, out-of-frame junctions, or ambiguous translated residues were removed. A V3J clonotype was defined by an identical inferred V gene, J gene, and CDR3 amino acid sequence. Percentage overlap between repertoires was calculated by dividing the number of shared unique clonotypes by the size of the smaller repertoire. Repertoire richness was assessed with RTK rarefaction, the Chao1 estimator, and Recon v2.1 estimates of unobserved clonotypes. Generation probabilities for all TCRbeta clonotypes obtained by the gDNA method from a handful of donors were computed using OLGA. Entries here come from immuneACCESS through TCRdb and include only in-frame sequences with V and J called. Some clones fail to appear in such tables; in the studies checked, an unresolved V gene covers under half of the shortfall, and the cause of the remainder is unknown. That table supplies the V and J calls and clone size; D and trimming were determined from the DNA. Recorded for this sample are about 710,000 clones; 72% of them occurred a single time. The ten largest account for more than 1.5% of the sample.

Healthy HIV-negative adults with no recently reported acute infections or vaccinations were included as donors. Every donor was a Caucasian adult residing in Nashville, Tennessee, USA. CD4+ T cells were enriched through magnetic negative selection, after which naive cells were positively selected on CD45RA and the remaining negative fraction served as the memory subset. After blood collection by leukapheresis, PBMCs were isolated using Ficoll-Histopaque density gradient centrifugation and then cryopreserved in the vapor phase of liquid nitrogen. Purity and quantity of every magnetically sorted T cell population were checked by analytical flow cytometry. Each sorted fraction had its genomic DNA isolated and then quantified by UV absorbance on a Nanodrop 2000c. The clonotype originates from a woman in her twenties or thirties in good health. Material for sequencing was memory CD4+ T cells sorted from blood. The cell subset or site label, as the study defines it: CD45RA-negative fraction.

The DNA sequence is as follows: TGTGCCAGCAATCGGGGCCCGGGGACCCAGTACTTC. Its amino acids are CASNRGPGTQYF. The chain is made from TRBV2 and TRBJ2-5; the D segment may tentatively be TRBD1 or TRBD2, each giving 5 matched bases. V is reduced by 7 bases and J by 7 bases, leaving a spacing of 13 bases between them. The CDR3, from cysteine to phenylalanine, totals 12 residues. The CDR3 DNA has 36 bases and is translated from base 1. Per the germline V gene, SNHLY is the CDR1 and FYNNEI is the CDR2.